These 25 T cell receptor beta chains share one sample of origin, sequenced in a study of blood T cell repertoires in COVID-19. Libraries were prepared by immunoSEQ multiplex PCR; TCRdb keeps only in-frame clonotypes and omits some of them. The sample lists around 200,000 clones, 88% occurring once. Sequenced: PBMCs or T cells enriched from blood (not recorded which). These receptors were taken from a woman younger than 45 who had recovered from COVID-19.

In DNA, the CDR3 is TGCAGCGCCCCGGGACAGGGGTGGAATGAGCAGTTCTTC. Its translation: CSAPGQGWNEQFF. J is TRBJ2-1 and V is TRBV29-1, with 10 bases identical to TRBD1. The J segment lost 7 bases and the V segment lost 7 bases, leaving 7 bases of the junction unmatched. Germline V CDR1 and CDR2: SQVTM, ANQGSEA. The CDR3 sequence is 13 residues long.

The CDR3 DNA follows: TGTGCCAGCAGTTTATCAGGGGGCTATGGCTACACCTTC. It yields the protein CASSLSGGYGYTF. V is TRBV28 and J is TRBJ1-2; TRBD1 matches at 7 bases. The CDR3 has 13 residues. In germline, CDR1 is MDHEN, CDR2 SYDVKM. V trimming: 1 base; J trimming: 4 bases; junction bases outside the gene matches: 0.

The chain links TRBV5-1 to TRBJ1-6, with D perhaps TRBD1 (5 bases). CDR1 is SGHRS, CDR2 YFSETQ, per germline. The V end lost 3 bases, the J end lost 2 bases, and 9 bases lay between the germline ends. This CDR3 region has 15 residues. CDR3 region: CASSSTGAYNSPLHF. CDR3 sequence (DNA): TGCGCCAGCAGCTCTACAGGTGCCTATAATTCACCCCTCCACTTT.

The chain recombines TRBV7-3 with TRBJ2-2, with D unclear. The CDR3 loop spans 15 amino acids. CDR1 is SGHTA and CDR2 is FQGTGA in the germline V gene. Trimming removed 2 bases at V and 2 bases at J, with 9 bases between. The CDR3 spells CASSLDPDNTGELFF. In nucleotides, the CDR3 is TGTGCCAGCAGCTTAGATCCAGATAACACCGGGGAGCTGTTTTTT.

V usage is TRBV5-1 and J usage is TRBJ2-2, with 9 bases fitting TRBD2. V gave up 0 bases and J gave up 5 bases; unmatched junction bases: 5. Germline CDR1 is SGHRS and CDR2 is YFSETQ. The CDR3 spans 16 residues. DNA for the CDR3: TGCGCCAGCAGCTTGGTAGCGGGGGAAGGGACCGGGGAGCTGTTTTTT. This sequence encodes CASSLVAGEGTGELFF.

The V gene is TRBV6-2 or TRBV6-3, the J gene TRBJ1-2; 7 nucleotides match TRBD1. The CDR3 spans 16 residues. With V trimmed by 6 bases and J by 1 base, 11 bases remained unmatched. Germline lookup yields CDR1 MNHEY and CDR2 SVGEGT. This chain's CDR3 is CASSGTALRFNYGYTF. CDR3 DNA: TGTGCCAGCAGCGGGACAGCATTACGATTTAACTATGGCTACACCTTC.

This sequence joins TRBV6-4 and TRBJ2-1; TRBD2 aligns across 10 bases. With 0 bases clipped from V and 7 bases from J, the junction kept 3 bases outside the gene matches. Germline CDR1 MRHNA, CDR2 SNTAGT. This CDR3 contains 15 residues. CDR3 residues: CASSDSSGGVNEQFF. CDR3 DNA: TGTGCCAGCAGTGACTCGAGCGGGGGGGTTAATGAGCAGTTCTTC.

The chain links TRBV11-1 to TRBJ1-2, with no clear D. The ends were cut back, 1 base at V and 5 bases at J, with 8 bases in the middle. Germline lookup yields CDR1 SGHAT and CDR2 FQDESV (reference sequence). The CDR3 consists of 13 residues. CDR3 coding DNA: TGTGCCAGCAGCTTAGTCCGGGGTTATGGCTACACCTTC. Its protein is CASSLVRGYGYTF.

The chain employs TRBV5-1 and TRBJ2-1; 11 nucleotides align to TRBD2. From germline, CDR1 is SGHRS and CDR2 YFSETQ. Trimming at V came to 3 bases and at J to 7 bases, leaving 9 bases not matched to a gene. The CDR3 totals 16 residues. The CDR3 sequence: CASSSLLAGVGNEQFF. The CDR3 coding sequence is TGCGCCAGCAGCTCGCTACTAGCGGGGGTTGGTAATGAGCAGTTCTTC.

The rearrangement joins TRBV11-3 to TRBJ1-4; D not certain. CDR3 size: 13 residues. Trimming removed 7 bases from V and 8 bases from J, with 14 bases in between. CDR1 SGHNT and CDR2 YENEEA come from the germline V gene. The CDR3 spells CASNPVAGEKLFF. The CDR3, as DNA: TGTGCCAGCAATCCAGTTGCTGGCGAAAAACTGTTTTTT.

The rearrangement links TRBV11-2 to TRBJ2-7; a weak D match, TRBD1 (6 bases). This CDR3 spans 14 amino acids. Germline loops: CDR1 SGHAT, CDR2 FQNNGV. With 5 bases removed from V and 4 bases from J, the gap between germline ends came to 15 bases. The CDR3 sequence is CASSPTGLLYEQYF. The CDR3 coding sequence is TGTGCCAGCAGCCCAACAGGGCTTCTTTACGAGCAGTACTTC.

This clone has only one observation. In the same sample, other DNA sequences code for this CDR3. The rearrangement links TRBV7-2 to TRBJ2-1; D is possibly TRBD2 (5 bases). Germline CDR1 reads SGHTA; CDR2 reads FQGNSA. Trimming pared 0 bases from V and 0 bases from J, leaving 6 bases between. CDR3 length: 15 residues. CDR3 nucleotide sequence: TGTGCCAGCAGCTTAGCAGGGAGCTCCTACAATGAGCAGTTCTTC. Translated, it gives CASSLAGSSYNEQFF.

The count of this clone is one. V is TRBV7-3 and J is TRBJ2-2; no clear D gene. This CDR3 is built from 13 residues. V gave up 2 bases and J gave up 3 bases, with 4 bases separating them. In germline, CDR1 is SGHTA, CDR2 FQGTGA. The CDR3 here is CASSLSYTGELFF. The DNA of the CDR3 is TGTGCCAGCAGCTTATCATACACCGGGGAGCTGTTTTTT.

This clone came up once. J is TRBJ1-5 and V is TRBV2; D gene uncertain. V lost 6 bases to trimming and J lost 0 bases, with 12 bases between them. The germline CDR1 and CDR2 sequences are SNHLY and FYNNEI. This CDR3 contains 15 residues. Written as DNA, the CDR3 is TGTGCCAGCAGAAGGTCGGGGATTAGCAATCAGCCCCAGCATTTT. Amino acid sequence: CASRRSGISNQPQHF.

The CDR3, as DNA: TGTGCCAGCAGCTTGGGACAACTAGCGGGGGCAACGGAGACCCAGTACTTC. Its protein product is CASSLGQLAGATETQYF. This chain joins TRBV11-3 and TRBJ2-5; 11 nucleotides match TRBD2. The CDR3 totals 17 residues. V was clipped by 3 bases and J by 5 bases; unmatched bases: 11. Germline V CDR1 and CDR2: SGHNT, YENEEA.

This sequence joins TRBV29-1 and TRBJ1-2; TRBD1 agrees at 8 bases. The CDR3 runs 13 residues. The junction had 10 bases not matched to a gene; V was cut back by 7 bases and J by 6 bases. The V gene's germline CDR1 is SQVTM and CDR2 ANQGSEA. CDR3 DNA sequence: TGCAGCGCATCTACCGGACAGGGCGATGGCTACACCTTC. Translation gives CSASTGQGDGYTF.

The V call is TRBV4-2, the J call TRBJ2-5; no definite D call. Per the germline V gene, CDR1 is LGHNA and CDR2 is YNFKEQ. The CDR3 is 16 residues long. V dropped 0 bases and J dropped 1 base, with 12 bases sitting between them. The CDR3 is CASSQDFRQVQETQYF. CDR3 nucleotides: TGTGCCAGCAGCCAAGATTTCAGGCAGGTCCAAGAGACCCAGTACTTC.

CDR3 sequence reads: CASSQGTGDYGYTF. The CDR3 nucleotides read TGCGCCAGCAGCCAAGGGACAGGGGACTATGGCTACACCTTC. This sequence joins TRBV5-1 and TRBJ1-2, with 10 nucleotides matching TRBD1. Germline V gene sequence: CDR1 SGHRS, CDR2 YFSETQ. V lost 4 bases to trimming and J lost 3 bases; unmatched junction nucleotides: 3. The CDR3 sequence is 14 residues long.

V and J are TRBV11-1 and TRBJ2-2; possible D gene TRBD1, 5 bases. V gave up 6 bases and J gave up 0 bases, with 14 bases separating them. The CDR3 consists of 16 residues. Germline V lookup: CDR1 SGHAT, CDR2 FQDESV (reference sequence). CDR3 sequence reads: CASSGPMGPNTGELFF. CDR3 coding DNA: TGTGCCAGCAGTGGTCCTATGGGGCCGAACACCGGGGAGCTGTTTTTT.

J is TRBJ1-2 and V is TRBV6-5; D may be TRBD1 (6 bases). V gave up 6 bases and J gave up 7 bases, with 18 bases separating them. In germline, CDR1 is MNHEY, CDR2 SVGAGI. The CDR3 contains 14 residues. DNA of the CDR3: TGTGCCAGCAGGTCGGGACAAACTAGAGGTGGCTACACCTTC. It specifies CASRSGQTRGGYTF.

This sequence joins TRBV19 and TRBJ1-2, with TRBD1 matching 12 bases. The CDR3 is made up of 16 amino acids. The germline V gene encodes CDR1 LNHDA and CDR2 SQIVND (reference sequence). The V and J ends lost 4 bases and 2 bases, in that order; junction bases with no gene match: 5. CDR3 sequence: CASSTGQGATNYGYTF. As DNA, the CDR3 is TGTGCCAGTAGTACGGGACAGGGGGCGACGAACTATGGCTACACCTTC.

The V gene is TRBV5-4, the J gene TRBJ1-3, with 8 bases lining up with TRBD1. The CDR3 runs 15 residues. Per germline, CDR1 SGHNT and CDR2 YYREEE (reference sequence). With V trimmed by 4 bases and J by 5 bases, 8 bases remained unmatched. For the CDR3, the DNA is TGTGCCAGCAGCAGTATGCGACAGGGGAGAAACACCATATATTTT. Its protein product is CASSSMRQGRNTIYF.

The CDR3 DNA is TGTGCCAGCAGCGACGGGGAACGGTGGGATAATGAAAAACTGTTTTTT. This gives the protein CASSDGERWDNEKLFF. The rearrangement links TRBV11-1 to TRBJ1-4; D call uncertain. V lost 5 bases and J lost 4, with 17 bases in between. The CDR3 consists of 16 residues. Germline CDR1 and CDR2: SGHAT and FQDESV (reference sequence).

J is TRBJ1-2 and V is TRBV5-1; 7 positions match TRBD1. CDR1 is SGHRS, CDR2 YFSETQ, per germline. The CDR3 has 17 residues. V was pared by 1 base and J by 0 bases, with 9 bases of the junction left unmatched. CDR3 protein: CASSLRGTVPSNYGYTF. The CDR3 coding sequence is TGCGCCAGCAGCTTGAGGGGGACAGTCCCTTCTAACTATGGCTACACCTTC.

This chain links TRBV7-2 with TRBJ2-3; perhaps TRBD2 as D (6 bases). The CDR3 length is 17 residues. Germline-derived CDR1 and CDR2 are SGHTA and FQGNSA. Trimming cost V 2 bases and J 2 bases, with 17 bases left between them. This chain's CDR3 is CASSLMNGGAYTDTQYF. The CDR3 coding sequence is TGTGCCAGCAGCTTAATGAACGGGGGAGCTTACACAGATACGCAGTATTTT.